This T cell receptor beta chain was identified in a study of control samples from healthy donors and cancer patients. In germline, CDR1 is SGHNT, CDR2 YYREEE (reference sequence). The CDR3 is 15 residues long. The V end was cut by 4 bases, the J end by 5 bases, with 16 bases between. Clones were read by immunoSEQ multiplex PCR, and TCRdb kept only the in-frame ones, dropping some. This repertoire shows 350,000 to 450,000 clones, approximately 90% found once; its top ten account for roughly 6.4%. Specimen: PBMCs. The receptor's source is a man aged 35-49 years with head and neck cancer. The gene calls are TRBV5-4 and TRBJ2-1, with a weak D call TRBD2 (6 bases). CDR3 in DNA: TGTGCCAGCAGCCGGGAACCGGGACTCAACAATGAGCAGTTCTTC. It specifies CASSREPGLNNEQFF.